This record concerns one T cell receptor (beta chain) sequence. No cognate antigen has been identified for it. The record has no base qualities; no much larger clone is one base away. Trimming at the junction amounts to 1 base on V and 6 bases on J, and the germline ends lie 9 bases apart. Inclusive of the bounding cysteine and phenylalanine, the CDR3 is 12 residues long. Only the CDR3 portion is preserved as DNA: 36 bases, with reading frame beginning at the first base. Reading the germline V gene gives CDR1 SQVTM and CDR2 ANQGSEA. The sample comes from a study of immune evolution from preneoplasia to lung adenocarcinoma (dated by TCRdb to the early 2020s). A note on the overall study: HLA loss of heterozygosity was observed in approximately 7%, 15% and 30% of AIS, MIA and ADC lesions, respectively, and was not observed in any AAH lesions. TCR sequencing data were obtained from around 51 patients. The study reported that 90 to 120 samples were used for TCR sequencing. The overall cohort was made up of a few dozen patients with pulmonary nodules who had surgical resection. Resected precursor lesions (AAH, AIS, MIA) and invasive adenocarcinomas were compared with paired morphologically normal lung tissue. The sample size was set by how many specimens were available, not by a prior power calculation. The immune data were integrated with whole exome sequencing and methylation data obtained from the same cohort of nodules. The study combined immune gene expression, TCR sequencing and multiplex immunofluorescence to profile immune contexture across lung adenocarcinoma precursors and invasive adenocarcinoma. Class I HLA alleles were inferred from exome data with POLYSOLVER, and allele-specific HLA loss was detected with LOHHLA. Results the study describes overall, beyond this receptor: Because all patients were from Japan and China, applicability to Western populations was uncertain. Normal lung showed the highest clonality, whereas later-stage lesions appeared to have higher T cell density and diversity but lower clonality. The highest top T cell clone frequencies were observed in normal lung, and a progressive decrease in top T cell clone frequencies appeared to occur from AAH through AIS, MIA and invasive adenocarcinoma. Findings were based on association rather than direct causation; larger cohorts with long-term follow-up and longitudinal biopsies were deemed needed. T cell clonality was highest in KRAS-mutant nodules compared with EGFR-mutant or double wild-type lesions.

TCR beta CDR3 regions were sequenced from DNA using the immunoSEQ hsTCRbeta Kit. The original methods were these. TCR sequencing data were analysed with the ImmunoSEQ Analyzer. T cell clonality was defined as 1 minus Pielou's evenness, calculated on productive rearrangements. To measure T cell diversity, the inverse Simpson index was applied to productive templates. T cell density was defined as TCR beta template counts normalized to usable DNA, with usable DNA estimated by amplifying and sequencing housekeeping genes. Two-sided Kruskal-Wallis tests were used to compare TCR metrics between histologic stages. Entries here come from immuneACCESS through TCRdb and include only in-frame sequences with V and J called. Some clones fail to appear in such tables; in the studies checked, an unresolved V gene covers under half of the shortfall, and the cause of the remainder is unknown. That table furnishes V, J and clone size, whereas the DNA furnished D and trimming. This sample has 3,500 to 4,500 clones in its table, and 75% to 85% of those were observed once. The ten most abundant clones make up approximately 12% of the sample.

Resection was performed on patients in Japan or China between the mid-2010s and the late 2010s. Two lung cancer pathologists independently reviewed H&E slides to confirm the histologic diagnosis of every case. To enrich premalignant or tumor cells for nucleic acid extraction, macro-dissection was performed after pathologic assessment. FFPE tissue was used for DNA isolation with the AllPrep DNA/RNA FFPE Kit. The sequenced material came from FFPE lung adenocarcinoma in situ tissue. The cell subset or site label, as the study defines it: preinvasive adenocarcinoma in situ (AIS). This sequence uses TRBV29-1 and TRBJ2-5; no D gene can be assigned with confidence. This receptor was taken from a person aged 60 to 80 with lung adenocarcinoma. The DNA sequence is as follows: TGCAGCGTTGAAGTGGGTGAGCAGACCCAGTACTTC. This encodes CSVEVGEQTQYF.